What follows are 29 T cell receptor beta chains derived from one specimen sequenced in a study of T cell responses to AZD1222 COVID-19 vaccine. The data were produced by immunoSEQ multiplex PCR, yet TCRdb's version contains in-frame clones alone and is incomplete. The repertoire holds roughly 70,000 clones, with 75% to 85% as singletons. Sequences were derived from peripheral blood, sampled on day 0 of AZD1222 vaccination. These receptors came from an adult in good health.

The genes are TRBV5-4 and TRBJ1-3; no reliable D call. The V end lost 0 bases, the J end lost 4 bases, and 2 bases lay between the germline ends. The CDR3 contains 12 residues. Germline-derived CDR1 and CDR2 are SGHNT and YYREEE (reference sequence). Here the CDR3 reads CASSLEGNTIYF. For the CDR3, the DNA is TGTGCCAGCAGCTTGGAGGGAAACACCATATATTTT.

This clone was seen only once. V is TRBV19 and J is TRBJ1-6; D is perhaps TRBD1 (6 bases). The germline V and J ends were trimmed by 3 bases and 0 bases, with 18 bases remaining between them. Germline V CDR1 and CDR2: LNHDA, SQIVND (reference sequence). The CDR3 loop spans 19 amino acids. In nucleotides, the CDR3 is TGTGCCAGTAGTATGGAATCGCGGAGGGGGAGCTCCTATAATTCACCCCTCCACTTT. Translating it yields CASSMESRRGSSYNSPLHF.

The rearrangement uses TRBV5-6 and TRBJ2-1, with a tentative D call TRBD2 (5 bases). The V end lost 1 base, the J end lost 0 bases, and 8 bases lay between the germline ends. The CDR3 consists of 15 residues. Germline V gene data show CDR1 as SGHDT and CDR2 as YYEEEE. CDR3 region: CASSLSGDSYNEQFF. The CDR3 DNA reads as TGTGCCAGCAGCTTGAGCGGCGACTCCTACAATGAGCAGTTCTTC.

The CDR3 DNA reads as TGCGCCAGCAGCCAAGATTTGGCGGCAGGGTTAACTGAAGCTTTCTTT. Protein: CASSQDLAAGLTEAFF. The chain carries TRBV4-1 and TRBJ1-1; tentative D call: TRBD1 (5 bases). Between the trimmed V and J ends, which lost 0 bases and 5 bases, there was a span of 16 bases. The CDR3 has 16 amino acids. Germline lookup yields CDR1 MGHRA and CDR2 YSYEKL.

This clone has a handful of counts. As DNA, the CDR3 is TGTGCCAGCAGCCTTGATCGGCTTGGGACTAGGGACTACAATGAGCAGTTCTTC. Translating gives CASSLDRLGTRDYNEQFF. The rearrangement links TRBV11-3 to TRBJ2-1; 8 nucleotides align to TRBD2. V lost 5 bases to trimming and J lost 3 bases; unmatched junction nucleotides: 15. The CDR3 consists of 18 residues. From germline, CDR1 is SGHNT and CDR2 YENEEA. The full variable domain, with the rest looked up from reference TRBV11-3 and TRBJ2-1, is EAGVVQSPRYKIIEKKQPVAFWCNPISGHNTLYWYLQNLGQGPELLIRYENEEAVDDSQLPKDRFSAERLKGVDSTLKIQPAELGDSAVYLCASSLDRLGTRDYNEQFFGPGTRLTVL.

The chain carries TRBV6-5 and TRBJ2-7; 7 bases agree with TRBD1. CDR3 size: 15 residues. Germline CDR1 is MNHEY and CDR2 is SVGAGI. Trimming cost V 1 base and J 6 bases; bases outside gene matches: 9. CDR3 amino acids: CASSYWGQTIREQYF. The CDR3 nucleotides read TGTGCCAGCAGTTACTGGGGACAGACCATTCGCGAGCAGTACTTC.

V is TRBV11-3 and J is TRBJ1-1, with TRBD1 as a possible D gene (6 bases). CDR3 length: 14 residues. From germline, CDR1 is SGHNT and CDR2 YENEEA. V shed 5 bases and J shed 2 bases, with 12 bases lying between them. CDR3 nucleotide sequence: TGTGCCAGCAGCCTCGGGACACATAACACTGAAGCTTTCTTT. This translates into CASSLGTHNTEAFF.

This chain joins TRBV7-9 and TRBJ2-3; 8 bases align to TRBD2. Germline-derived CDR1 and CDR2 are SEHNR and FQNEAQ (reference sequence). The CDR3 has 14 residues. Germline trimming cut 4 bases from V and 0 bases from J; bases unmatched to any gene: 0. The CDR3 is CASSSSGSTDTQYF. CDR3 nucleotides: TGTGCCAGCAGCTCTAGCGGGAGCACAGATACGCAGTATTTT. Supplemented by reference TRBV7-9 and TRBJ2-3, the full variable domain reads DTGVSQNPRHKITKRGQNVTFRCDPISEHNRLYWYRQTLGQGPEFLTYFQNEAQLEKSRLLSDRFSAERPKGSFSTLEIQRTEQGDSAMYLCASSSSGSTDTQYFGPGTRLTVL.

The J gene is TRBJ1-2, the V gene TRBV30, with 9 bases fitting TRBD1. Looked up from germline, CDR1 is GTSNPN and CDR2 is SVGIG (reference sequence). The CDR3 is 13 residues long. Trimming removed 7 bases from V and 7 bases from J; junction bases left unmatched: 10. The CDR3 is CAYPQGAVGGYTF. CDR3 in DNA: TGTGCCTACCCACAGGGGGCGGTCGGTGGCTACACCTTC.

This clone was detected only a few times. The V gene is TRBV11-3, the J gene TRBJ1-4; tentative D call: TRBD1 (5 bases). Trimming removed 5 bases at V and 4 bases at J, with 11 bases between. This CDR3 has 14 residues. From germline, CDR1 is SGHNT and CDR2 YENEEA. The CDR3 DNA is TGTGCCAGCAGCCAGGGACGGGGTAATGAAAAACTGTTTTTT. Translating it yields CASSQGRGNEKLFF. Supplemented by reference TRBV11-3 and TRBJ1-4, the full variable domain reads EAGVVQSPRYKIIEKKQPVAFWCNPISGHNTLYWYLQNLGQGPELLIRYENEEAVDDSQLPKDRFSAERLKGVDSTLKIQPAELGDSAVYLCASSQGRGNEKLFFGSGTQLSVL.

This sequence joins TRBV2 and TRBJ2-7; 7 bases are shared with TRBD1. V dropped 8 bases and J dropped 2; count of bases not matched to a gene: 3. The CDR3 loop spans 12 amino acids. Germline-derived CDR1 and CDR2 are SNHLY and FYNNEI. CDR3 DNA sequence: TGTGCCAGCCGGGACAGACCCTACGAGCAGTACTTC. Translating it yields CASRDRPYEQYF.

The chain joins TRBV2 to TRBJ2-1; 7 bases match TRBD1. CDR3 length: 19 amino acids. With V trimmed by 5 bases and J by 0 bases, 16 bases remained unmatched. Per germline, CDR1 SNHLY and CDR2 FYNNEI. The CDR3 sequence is CASSTPGAIGGRSYNEQFF. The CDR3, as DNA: TGTGCCAGCAGTACCCCAGGTGCAATAGGGGGCCGCTCCTACAATGAGCAGTTCTTC.

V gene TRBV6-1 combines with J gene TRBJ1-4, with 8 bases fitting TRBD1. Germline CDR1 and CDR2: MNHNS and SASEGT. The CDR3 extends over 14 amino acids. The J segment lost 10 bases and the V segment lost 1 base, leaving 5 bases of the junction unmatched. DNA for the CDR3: TGTGCCAGCAGTGAAGTGGGACAGGCGCGAAAACTGTTTTTT. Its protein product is CASSEVGQARKLFF.

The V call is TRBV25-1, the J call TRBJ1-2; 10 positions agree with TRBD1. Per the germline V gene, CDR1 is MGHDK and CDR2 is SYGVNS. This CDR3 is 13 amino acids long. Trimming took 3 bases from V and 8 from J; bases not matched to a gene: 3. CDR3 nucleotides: TGTGCCAGCAGTGACGGACAGGGGGTGGGCTACACCTTC. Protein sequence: CASSDGQGVGYTF.

DNA for the CDR3: TGTGCCAGCAGCTTAACGGGGTCTAGCACAGATACGCAGTATTTT. It specifies CASSLTGSSTDTQYF. This rearrangement joins TRBV7-2 to TRBJ2-3; TRBD2 might be the D (5 bases). CDR1 SGHTA and CDR2 FQGNSA come from the germline V gene. The V gene lost 2 bases and the J gene lost 0 bases, with 9 bases spanning the gap. This CDR3 has 15 residues.

CDR3 in DNA: TGCGCCAGCAGCCAAGAGGCGGTTTGGACCTTC. Its translation: CASSQEAVWTF. The rearrangement uses TRBV4-1 and TRBJ1-2; D unclear. V shed 0 bases and J shed 14 bases, with 10 bases lying between them. CDR1 is MGHRA, CDR2 YSYEKL, per germline. There are 11 residues in the CDR3.

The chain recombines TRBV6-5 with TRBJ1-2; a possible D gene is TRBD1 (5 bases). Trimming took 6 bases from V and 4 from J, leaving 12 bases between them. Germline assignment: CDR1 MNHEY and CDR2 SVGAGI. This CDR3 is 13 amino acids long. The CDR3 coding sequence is TGTGCCAGCAGGCCACCAGGGCTCTATGGCTACACCTTC. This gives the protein CASRPPGLYGYTF.

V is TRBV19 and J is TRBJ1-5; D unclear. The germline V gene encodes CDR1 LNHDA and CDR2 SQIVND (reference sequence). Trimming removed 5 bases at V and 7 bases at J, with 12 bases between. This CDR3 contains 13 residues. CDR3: CASSGRSLQPQHF. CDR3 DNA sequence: TGTGCCAGTAGTGGCCGGTCGTTACAGCCCCAGCATTTT.

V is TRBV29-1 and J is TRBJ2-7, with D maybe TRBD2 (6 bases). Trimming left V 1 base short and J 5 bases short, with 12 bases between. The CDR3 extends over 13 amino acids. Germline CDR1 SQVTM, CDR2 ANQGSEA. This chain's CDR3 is CSVEGGVGDEQYF. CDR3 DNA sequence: TGCAGCGTTGAAGGGGGGGTCGGGGACGAGCAGTACTTC.

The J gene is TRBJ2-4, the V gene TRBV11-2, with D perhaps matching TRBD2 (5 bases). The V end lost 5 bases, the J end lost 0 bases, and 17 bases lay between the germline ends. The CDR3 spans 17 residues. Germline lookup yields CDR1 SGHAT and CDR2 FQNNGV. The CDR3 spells CASSVFREHLAKNIQYF. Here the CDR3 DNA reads TGTGCCAGCAGCGTTTTCCGGGAACACTTAGCCAAAAACATTCAGTACTTC.

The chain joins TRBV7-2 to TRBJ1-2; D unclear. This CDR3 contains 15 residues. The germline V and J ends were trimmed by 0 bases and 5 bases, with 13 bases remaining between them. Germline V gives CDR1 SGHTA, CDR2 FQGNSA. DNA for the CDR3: TGTGCCAGCAGCTTAGCGCAAAGTACCCGGTATGGCTACACCTTC. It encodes CASSLAQSTRYGYTF.

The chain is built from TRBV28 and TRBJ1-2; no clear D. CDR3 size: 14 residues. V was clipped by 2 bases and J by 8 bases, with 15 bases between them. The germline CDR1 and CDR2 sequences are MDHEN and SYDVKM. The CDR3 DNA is TGTGCCAGCAGTTTAGGACTTCTAAGCGAGGGCTACACCTTC. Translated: CASSLGLLSEGYTF.

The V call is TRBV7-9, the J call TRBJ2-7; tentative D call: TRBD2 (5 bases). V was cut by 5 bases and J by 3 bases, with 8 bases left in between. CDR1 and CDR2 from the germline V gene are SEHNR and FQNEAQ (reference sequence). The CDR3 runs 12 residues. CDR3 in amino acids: CASSPGDYEQYF. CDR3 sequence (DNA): TGTGCCAGCAGCCCCGGGGACTACGAGCAGTACTTC.

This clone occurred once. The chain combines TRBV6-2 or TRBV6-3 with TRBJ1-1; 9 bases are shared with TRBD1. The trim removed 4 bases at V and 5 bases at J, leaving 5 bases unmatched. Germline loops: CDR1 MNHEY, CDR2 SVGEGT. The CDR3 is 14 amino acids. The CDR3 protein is CASSFNRGRTEAFF. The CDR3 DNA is TGTGCCAGCAGTTTCAACAGGGGGCGAACTGAAGCTTTCTTT.

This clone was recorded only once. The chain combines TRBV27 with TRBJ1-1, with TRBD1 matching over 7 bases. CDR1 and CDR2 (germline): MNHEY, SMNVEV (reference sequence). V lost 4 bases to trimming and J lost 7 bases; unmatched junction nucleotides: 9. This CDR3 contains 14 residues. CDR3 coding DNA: TGTGCCAGCAGTTGGACAGGCAGTGGCTATGAAGCTTTCTTT. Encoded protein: CASSWTGSGYEAFF.

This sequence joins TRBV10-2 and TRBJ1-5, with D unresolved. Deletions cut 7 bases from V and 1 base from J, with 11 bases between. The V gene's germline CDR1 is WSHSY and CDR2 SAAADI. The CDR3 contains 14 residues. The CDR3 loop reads CASKAGASNQPQHF. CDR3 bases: TGCGCCAGCAAGGCAGGTGCAAGCAATCAGCCCCAGCATTTT.

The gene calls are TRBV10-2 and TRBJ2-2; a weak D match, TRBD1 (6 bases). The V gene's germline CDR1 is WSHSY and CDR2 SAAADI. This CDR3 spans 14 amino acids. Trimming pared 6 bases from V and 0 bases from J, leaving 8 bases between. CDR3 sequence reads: CASRDSANTGELFF. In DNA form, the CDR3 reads TGCGCCAGCAGGGACAGCGCGAACACCGGGGAGCTGTTTTTT.

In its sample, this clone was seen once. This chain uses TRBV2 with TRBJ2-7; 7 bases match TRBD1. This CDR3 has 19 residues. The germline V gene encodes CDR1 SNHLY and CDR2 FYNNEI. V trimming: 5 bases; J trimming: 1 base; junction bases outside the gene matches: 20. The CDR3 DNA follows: TGTGCCAGCAGTTCCAAAACCAGAAGGACAGGCCGAGCATCCTACGAGCAGTACTTC. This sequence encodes CASSSKTRRTGRASYEQYF.

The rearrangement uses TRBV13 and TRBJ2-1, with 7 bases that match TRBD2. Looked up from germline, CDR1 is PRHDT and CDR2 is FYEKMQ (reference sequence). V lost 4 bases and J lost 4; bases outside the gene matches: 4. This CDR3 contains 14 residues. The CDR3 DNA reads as TGTGCCAGCAGCTCGGGACTACAGTACAATGAGCAGTTCTTC. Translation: CASSSGLQYNEQFF.